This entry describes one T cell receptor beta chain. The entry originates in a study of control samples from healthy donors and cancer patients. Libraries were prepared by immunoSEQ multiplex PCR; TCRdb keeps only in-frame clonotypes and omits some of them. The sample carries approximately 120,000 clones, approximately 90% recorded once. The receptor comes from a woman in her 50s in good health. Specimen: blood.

CDR3 residues: CASSDPGTEKNNEQFF. CDR3 DNA sequence: TGTGCCAGTAGTGACCCGGGGACAGAGAAAAACAATGAGCAGTTCTTC. The chain employs TRBV19 and TRBJ2-1, with TRBD1 identical over 7 bases. Trimming removed 5 bases from V and 5 bases from J; junction bases left unmatched: 12. Germline loops: CDR1 LNHDA, CDR2 SQIVND (reference sequence). The CDR3 extends over 16 amino acids.